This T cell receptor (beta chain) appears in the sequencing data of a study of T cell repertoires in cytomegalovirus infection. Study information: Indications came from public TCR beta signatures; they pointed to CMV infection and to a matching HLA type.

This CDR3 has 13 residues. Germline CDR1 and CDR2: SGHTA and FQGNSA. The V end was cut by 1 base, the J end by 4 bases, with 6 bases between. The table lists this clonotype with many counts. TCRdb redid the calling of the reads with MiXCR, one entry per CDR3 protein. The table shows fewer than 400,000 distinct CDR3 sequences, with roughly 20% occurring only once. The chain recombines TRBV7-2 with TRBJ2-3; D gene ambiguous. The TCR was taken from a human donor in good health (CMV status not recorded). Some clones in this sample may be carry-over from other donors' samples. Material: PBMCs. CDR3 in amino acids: CASSLVGSDTQYF. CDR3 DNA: TGTGCCAGCAGCTTAGTAGGTTCAGATACGCAGTATTTT.